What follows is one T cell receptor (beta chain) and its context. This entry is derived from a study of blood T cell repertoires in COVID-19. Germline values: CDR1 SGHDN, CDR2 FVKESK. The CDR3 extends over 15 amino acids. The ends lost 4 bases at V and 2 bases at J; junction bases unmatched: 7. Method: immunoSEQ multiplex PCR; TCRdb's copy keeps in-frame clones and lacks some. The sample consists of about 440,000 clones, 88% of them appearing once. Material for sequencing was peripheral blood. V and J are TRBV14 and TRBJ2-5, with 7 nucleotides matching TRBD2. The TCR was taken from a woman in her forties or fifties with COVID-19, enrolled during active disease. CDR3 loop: CASSPRRTRQETQYF. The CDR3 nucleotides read TGTGCCAGCAGCCCCCGCAGGACTAGACAAGAGACCCAGTACTTC.